This entry is about one T cell receptor beta chain. The data derive from a study of blood T cell repertoires in COVID-19. Germline V gives CDR1 MRHNA, CDR2 SNTAGT. V lost 6 bases and J 3 bases, leaving 11 bases between the germline ends. This CDR3 has 13 amino acids. Only in-frame clones appear in the TCRdb table, and some are missing; sequencing was by immunoSEQ multiplex PCR. The data hold some 250,000 clones, with 70% to 90% observed a single time. In assigning cohorts, the study relied on participant-reported clinical history. Resolution of symptoms, clearance, or two negative PCRs was present in recovered Cohort 3 donors.

The J gene is TRBJ1-1, the V gene TRBV6-4; D is ambiguous. The receptor's source is a woman in her fifties or sixties who had recovered from COVID-19. Sequenced material: PBMCs or T cells enriched from blood (not recorded which). DNA of the CDR3: TGTGCCAGCAGACAGAGTTTGGACACTGAAGCTTTCTTT. Its protein product is CASRQSLDTEAFF.